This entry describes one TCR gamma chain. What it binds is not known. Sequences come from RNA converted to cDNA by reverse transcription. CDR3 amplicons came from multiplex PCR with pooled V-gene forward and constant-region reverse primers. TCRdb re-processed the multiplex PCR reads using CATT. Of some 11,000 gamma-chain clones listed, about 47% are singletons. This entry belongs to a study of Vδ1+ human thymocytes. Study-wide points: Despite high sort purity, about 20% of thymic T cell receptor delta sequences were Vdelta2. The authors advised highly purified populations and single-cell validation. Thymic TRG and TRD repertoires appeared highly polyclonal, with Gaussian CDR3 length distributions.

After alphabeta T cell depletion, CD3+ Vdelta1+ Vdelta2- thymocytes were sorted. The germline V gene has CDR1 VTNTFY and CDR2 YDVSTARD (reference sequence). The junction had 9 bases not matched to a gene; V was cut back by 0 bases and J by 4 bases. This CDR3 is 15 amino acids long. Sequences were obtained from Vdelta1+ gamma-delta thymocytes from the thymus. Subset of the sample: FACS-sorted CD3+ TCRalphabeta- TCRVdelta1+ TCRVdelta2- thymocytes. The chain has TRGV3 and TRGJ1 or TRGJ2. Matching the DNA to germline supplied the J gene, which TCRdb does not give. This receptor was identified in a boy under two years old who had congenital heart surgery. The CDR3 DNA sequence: TGTGCCACCTGGGACAGGACGGGTGGGTATTATAAGAAACTCTTT. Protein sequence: CATWDRTGGYYKKLF.